The clone carrying this T cell receptor beta chain was seen many times. Its antigen is currently unknown. Primers included in the PCR were 60 Vbeta and 13 Jbeta primers. TCRdb's table, derived via immunoSEQ multiplex PCR, lists solely in-frame clones and lacks some. The sample has around 86,000 clones, less than 8% seen once. There are 16 residues in the CDR3. Looked up from germline, CDR1 is SGHAT and CDR2 is FQDESV (reference sequence). Trimming took 2 bases from V and 9 from J; bases not matched to a gene: 11. This record belongs to a study of cytomegalovirus exposure and HLA in healthy donors. Points from the study as a whole: Later analysis suggested most CMV-associated TCR beta chains were HLA-restricted. Association of a missense DCLRE1C variant with TCR beta V- and J-gene trimming was reported in a later analysis. 164 TCR beta chains were listed as cytomegalovirus-associated. The CMV antigen specificity of three CMV-associated chains was confirmed through in vitro analysis.

Material: PBMCs. The rearrangement joins TRBV11-1 to TRBJ2-1, with 9 bases aligning to TRBD2. This TCR came from a man aged 45 to 65 in good health and CMV-seronegative. The CDR3 DNA is TGTGCCAGCAGCTTACGGGCGGGAGGGCCCTCGGGTGAGCAGTTCTTC. It specifies CASSLRAGGPSGEQFF. Together with reference TRBV11-1 and TRBJ2-1, the CDR3 gives the full variable domain: EAEVAQSPRYKITEKSQAVAFWCDPISGHATLYWYRQILGQGPELLVQFQDESVVDDSQLPKDRFSAERLKGVDSTLKIQPAELGDSAMYLCASSLRAGGPSGEQFFGPGTRLTVL.